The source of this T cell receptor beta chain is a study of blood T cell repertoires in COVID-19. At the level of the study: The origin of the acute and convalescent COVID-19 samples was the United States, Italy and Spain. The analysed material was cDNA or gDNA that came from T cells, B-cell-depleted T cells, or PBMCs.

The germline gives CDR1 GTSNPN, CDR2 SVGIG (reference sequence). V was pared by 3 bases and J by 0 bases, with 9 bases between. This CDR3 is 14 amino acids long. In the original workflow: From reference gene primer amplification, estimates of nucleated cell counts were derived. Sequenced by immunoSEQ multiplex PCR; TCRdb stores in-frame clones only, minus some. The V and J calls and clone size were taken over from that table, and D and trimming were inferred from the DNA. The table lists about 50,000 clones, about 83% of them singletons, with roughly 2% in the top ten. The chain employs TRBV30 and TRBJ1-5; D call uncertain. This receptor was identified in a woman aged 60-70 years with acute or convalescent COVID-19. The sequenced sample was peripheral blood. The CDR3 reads CAWSGLYSNQPQHF. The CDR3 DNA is TGTGCCTGGAGCGGACTTTATAGCAATCAGCCCCAGCATTTT.